This T cell receptor (beta chain) was recorded in a study of T cell changes during pregnancy in multiple sclerosis. Trimming took 3 bases from V and 4 from J, leaving 13 bases between them. Germline V CDR1 and CDR2: KGHSH, LQKENI. CDR3 length: 15 amino acids. Clones were read by immunoSEQ multiplex PCR, and TCRdb kept only the in-frame ones, dropping some. Of about 80,000 clones listed, about 90% were seen once; the top ten hold roughly 2.5%. The sequenced sample was peripheral blood, obtained before pregnancy. The chain recombines TRBV18 with TRBJ2-1; D is possibly TRBD2 (5 bases). The origin of this receptor is a female donor with multiple sclerosis, enrolled in a pregnancy study. CDR3 protein: CASSPLNGNYNEQFF. The CDR3 bases are TGTGCCAGCTCACCTCTTAACGGGAATTACAATGAGCAGTTCTTC.